This T cell receptor beta chain comes out of a study of cytomegalovirus exposure and HLA in healthy donors. PCR employed 60 Vbeta and 13 Jbeta primers. Data came from immunoSEQ multiplex PCR; TCRdb stores just in-frame clones and leaves some out. The sample includes roughly 110,000 clones, around 68% seen only once; the top ten take roughly 4.2%. CDR1 and CDR2 (germline): SGHTA, FQGNSA. CDR3 length: 16 residues. On this clone itself: A junction end diverges from the germline sequence, so it may reflect a read error.

The sequence came from a woman in her thirties or forties in good health and CMV-seropositive. The sequencing sample was made of PBMCs. The chain employs TRBV7-2 and TRBJ2-1; TRBD1 aligns across 9 bases. CDR3 amino acids: CASSLGGKQGAPRRLF. CDR3 bases: TGTGCCAGCAGCTTAGGAGGGAAACAGGGGGCTCCTCGGAGGCTCTTC.